Sequencing of this T cell receptor beta chain was carried out in a study of early T cells in non-severe SARS-CoV-2 infection. Study context: Sequenced material consisted of bulk RNA (from unsorted whole blood), and chains were unpaired. Study findings and constraints: A preference for anti-spike CD8 responses marked VDJdb matching, which missed private and CD4 specificities.

Worth noting for this clonotype: What it binds is not known.

This CDR3 comprises 16 residues. From germline, CDR1 is MGHRA and CDR2 YSYEKL. V gave up 4 bases and J gave up 2 bases; unmatched junction bases: 6. Individual cDNA molecules carried attached unique molecular identifiers. MiXCR was run by TCRdb on the 5' RACE reads, yielding one entry per CDR3 protein. Counted here are 75,000 to 100,000 distinct CDR3 sequences, about 15% occurring once; the ten biggest clones make up just under 0.6%. Sequenced material: whole blood. This sequence was found in an adult who was a healthcare worker with PCR-confirmed SARS-CoV-2 infection or an uninfected control (not recorded which). This sequence joins TRBV4-1 and TRBJ2-1, with TRBD1 matching 9 bases. The CDR3 spells CASSPTDRGPYNEQFF. The CDR3 DNA follows: TGCGCCAGCAGCCCTACGGACAGGGGCCCCTACAATGAGCAGTTCTTC.